By its share, the clone carrying this T cell receptor beta chain is medium-sized. The QIAseq Immune Repertoire TCR panel built the libraries from approximately 16 ng of total RNA. TCRdb reanalysed the reads using MiXCR and keeps one entry per CDR3 protein. The data show 550 to 650 distinct CDR3 sequences, with under 12% seen just once and roughly two fifths held by the top ten. The sample comes from a study of circulating CD8 cells and anti-PD-1 response in melanoma. Turning to the study itself: Nivolumab was given intravenously at 3 mg/kg every 2 weeks. About 50% of the 13 melanoma patients received first-line anti-PD-1 therapy.

This CDR3 has 13 residues. Germline assignment: CDR1 SQVTM and CDR2 ANQGSEA. V lost 4 bases and J lost 2, with 8 bases in between. Live CD3+CD8+TCRalphabeta+ cells were sorted into four subsets by PD-1 and/or TIGIT. This receptor was obtained from a human donor with melanoma. The chain carries TRBV29-1 and TRBJ2-2, with D uncertain. Here the sequenced sample was CD8+ T cells from PBMCs, taken at baseline or after one month of anti-PD-1 therapy (not recorded which). The CDR3 loop reads CSVVRDNTGELFF. The DNA of the CDR3 is TGCAGCGTTGTGAGAGATAACACCGGGGAGCTGTTTTTT.